This is a list of T cell receptor beta chains from one sample in a study of spatial heterogeneity in lung cancer. One entry per CDR3 protein results from TCRdb running MiXCR on the 5' RACE reads. The repertoire holds about 18,000 distinct CDR3 sequences, with around 8% as singletons. The input for sequencing was lung tumor tissue, taken at surgery. Receptors were obtained from a male donor with early-stage non-small cell lung cancer. The CDR3 runs from the conserved cysteine through the conserved F or W. Fields, in order: D gene, J gene, V gene, clone size, CDR3 DNA, CDR3 protein. A D gene is named only where the DNA matches it firmly. Some rows mark clone size as missing; the rest say once, few, many or name a class of expanded clone.

TRBD2 | TRBJ2-3 | TRBV2 | many | TGTGCCAGCTCGCTAGCGGGGTCGGATACGCAGTATTTT | CASSLAGSDTQYF
- | TRBJ1-6 | TRBV28 | many | TGTGCCAGCAGTTCCGCAGGGAATGGTTATAATTCACCCCTCCACTTT | CASSSAGNGYNSPLHF
- | TRBJ2-6 | TRBV5-4 | - | TGTGCCAGCAGCTCCCCAGGCAGGGCTGGGGCCAACGTCCTGACTTTC | CASSSPGRAGANVLTF
TRBD1 | TRBJ1-2 | TRBV3-1 | medium-sized | TGTGCCAGCAGCTCCGGACAGGGAAACGTTAACTATGGCTACACCTTC | CASSSGQGNVNYGYTF
TRBD2 | TRBJ2-1 | TRBV29-1 | - | TGCAGCGTTGTGGGACTAGCGGGCAATGAGCAGTTCTTC | CSVVGLAGNEQFF
TRBD1 | TRBJ1-6 | TRBV10-3 | few | TGTGCCATCAGTACGCAACAGGGGAATTCACCCCTCCACTTT | CAISTQQGNSPLHF
- | TRBJ2-3 | TRBV20-1 | few | TGCAGTGCGCCGACACTGGACACGTCTAGCACAGATACGCAGTATTTT | CSAPTLDTSSTDTQYF
TRBD1 | TRBJ1-3 | TRBV30 | many | TGTGCCTGGAGGAATACAGGGGGCTCTGGAAACACCATATATTTT | CAWRNTGGSGNTIYF
- | TRBJ2-1 | TRBV12-3/TRBV12-4 | few | TGTGCCAGCAGCCCCCCGTTCTACAATGAGCAGTTCTTC | CASSPPFYNEQFF
- | TRBJ2-7 | TRBV21-1 | few | TGTGCCAGCAGCAAACCCCCAGCCACCTACGAGCAGTACTTC | CASSKPPATYEQYF
- | TRBJ1-5 | TRBV30 | many | TGTGCTACTGGAGGAATGTCTAGCAATCAGCCCCAGCATTTT | CATGGMSSNQPQHF
- | TRBJ2-5 | TRBV24-1 | many | TGTGCCACCGGTTGGGGGAGCCAAGAGACCCAGTACTTC | CATGWGSQETQYF
TRBD2 | TRBJ2-5 | TRBV9 | many | TGTGCCAGCAGCCCAGGACCAGCGGGGGCCCAGTACTTC | CASSPGPAGAQYF
- | TRBJ1-3 | TRBV29-1 | many | TGCAGCGTTGAAGGGACAGTTGGAAACACCATATATTTT | CSVEGTVGNTIYF
TRBD1 | TRBJ1-1 | TRBV3-1 | many | TGTGCCAGCAGCCCGGGACAGGGAAAGAACACTGAAGCTTTCTTT | CASSPGQGKNTEAFF
TRBD2 | TRBJ2-1 | TRBV18 | many | TGTGCCAGCTCGCCCCCAAGGACTAGCGGGGGGGGCTACAATGAGCAGTTCTTC | CASSPPRTSGGGYNEQFF
- | TRBJ1-2 | TRBV20-1 | many | TGCAGTGCTAGAGGGAGTGGCTACACCTTC | CSARGSGYTF
TRBD1 | TRBJ2-1 | TRBV7-9 | few | TGTGCCAGCAGTTTCGGACAGGGGATCGACAATGAGCAGTTCTTC | CASSFGQGIDNEQFF
TRBD2 | TRBJ2-7 | TRBV28 | medium-sized | TGTGCCAGCACCAGACTAGCGGGGGGGCCTGCCGAGCAGTACTTC | CASTRLAGGPAEQYF
- | TRBJ2-3 | TRBV15 | few | TGTGCCACCAACCCGGGACGGGGGCCCAGCACAGATACGCAGTATTTT | CATNPGRGPSTDTQYF
TRBD2 | TRBJ2-1 | TRBV20-1 | - | TGCAGTGCTATCCTCGGGGGGGCTTGGGGCAATGAGCAGTTCTTC | CSAILGGAWGNEQFF
TRBD1 | TRBJ2-7 | TRBV6-1 | - | TGTGCCAGCAGTGAAAGGACAGGGGGGATCTACGAGCAGTACTTC | CASSERTGGIYEQYF
TRBD1 | TRBJ1-1 | TRBV28 | many | TGTGCCAGCACCTTGACAGGGGCGGATGAAGCTTTCTTT | CASTLTGADEAFF
- | TRBJ2-4 | TRBV20-1 | - | TGCAGTGCTCCGTCCTCAGGGCGGAGAGGACCTTTAGCCAAAAACATTCAGTACTTC | CSAPSSGRRGPLAKNIQYF
- | TRBJ2-2 | TRBV6-2/TRBV6-3 | - | TGTGCCAGCACTATATCGGGACTTAACACCGGGGAGCTGTTTTTT | CASTISGLNTGELFF
TRBD2 | TRBJ2-1 | TRBV5-4 | - | TGTGCCAGCAGCTCCAGCGGGGGCCATTACAATGAGCAGTTCTTC | CASSSSGGHYNEQFF
- | TRBJ2-1 | TRBV12-3/TRBV12-4 | - | TGTGCCAGCAGTTTTGCCGGGGGGCAGGAGCAGTTCTTC | CASSFAGGQEQFF
TRBD1 | TRBJ2-4 | TRBV5-1 | few | TGCGCCAGCAGCTCTAATTCGGGACAGCATTTAGGCAAAAACATTCAGTACTTC | CASSSNSGQHLGKNIQYF
TRBD1 | TRBJ1-5 | TRBV24-1 | - | TGTGCCACCAGTGATTCCGGACAGGGGGCCCCTCAGCCCCAGCATTTT | CATSDSGQGAPQPQHF
- | TRBJ2-2 | TRBV6-5 | many | TGTGCCAGCAGGAGGACAGTCTCGGGGACCGGGGAGCTGTTTTTT | CASRRTVSGTGELFF
TRBD1 | TRBJ2-1 | TRBV5-1 | many | TGCGCCAGCAGTCTAAGGGGGCCCCTCCTTGGTGAGCAGTTCTTC | CASSLRGPLLGEQFF
TRBD1 | TRBJ1-2 | TRBV20-1 | many | TGCAGTGCTCGCGGGACAGCGGACGCTAACTATGGCTACACCTTC | CSARGTADANYGYTF
- | TRBJ2-7 | TRBV20-1 | many | TGCAGTGCCGCCGGGACTGGTAGCTCCTACGAGCAGTACTTC | CSAAGTGSSYEQYF
TRBD1 | TRBJ1-4 | TRBV7-2 | many | TGTGCCAGCAGCCGGGACAGGAGTAATGAAAAACTGTTTTTT | CASSRDRSNEKLFF
- | TRBJ2-1 | TRBV9 | many | TGTGCCAGCAGCTCAGGGGGGCCCTACAATGAGCAGTTCTTC | CASSSGGPYNEQFF
- | TRBJ1-4 | TRBV7-9 | many | TGTGCCAGCAGCGGGGGAGCGCCTGGGGAAAAACTGTTTTTT | CASSGGAPGEKLFF
- | TRBJ1-5 | TRBV2 | many | TGTGCCAGCAGTGATGACGGAGGAGTTCAGCCCCAGCATTTT | CASSDDGGVQPQHF
- | TRBJ2-5 | TRBV5-1 | - | TGCGCCAGCAGCATTCGGGCAGGGGGAGGAGAGACCCAGTACTTC | CASSIRAGGGETQYF
- | TRBJ1-6 | TRBV28 | medium-sized | TGTGCCAGCAGGGTGCCCTATTCACCCCTCCACTTT | CASRVPYSPLHF
- | TRBJ1-2 | TRBV4-1 | - | TGCGCCAGCAGCCAAGTCGATGGGACAAGCATTTATGGCTACACCTTC | CASSQVDGTSIYGYTF
- | TRBJ2-7 | TRBV6-5 | many | TGTGCCAGCAGTTACTCGGGACTGGGTGGAGAGCAGTACTTC | CASSYSGLGGEQYF
TRBD1 | TRBJ2-7 | TRBV7-2 | many | TGTGCCAGCAGTTACCAGCCGCCATACAGGGGGCGCTTCCCCTACGAGCAGTACTTC | CASSYQPPYRGRFPYEQYF
TRBD1 | TRBJ1-5 | TRBV5-1 | - | TGCGCCAGCAGTTTCGGGACAGCGGACAATCAGCCCCAGCATTTT | CASSFGTADNQPQHF
- | TRBJ1-2 | TRBV5-4 | many | TGTGCCAGCAGCGGCTCCAGGGAAGGGGGCTACACCTTC | CASSGSREGGYTF
- | TRBJ1-6 | TRBV20-1 | - | TGCAGTGCTAGAGATAGTCTGAGGCAGGCTTATAATTCACCCCTCAACTTT | CSARDSLRQAYNSPLNF
- | TRBJ1-4 | TRBV20-1 | many | TGCAGTGCTCCCGGGGGGCAAGAAAAACTGTTTTTT | CSAPGGQEKLFF
- | TRBJ1-5 | TRBV3-1 | many | TGTGCCAGCAGCCAAGATGGAGCCTTCGGTCAGCCCCAGCATTTT | CASSQDGAFGQPQHF
- | TRBJ2-5 | TRBV28 | - | TGTGCCAGCAGTTTTACGATCGAGACCCAGTACTTC | CASSFTIETQYF
- | TRBJ2-1 | TRBV6-1 | few | TGTGCCAGCAGTGAAGTACAGGGTTACAATGAGCAGTTCTTC | CASSEVQGYNEQFF
- | TRBJ1-2 | TRBV30 | many | TGTGCCTGGAGTGTCATTGGGGTCTCCTACACCTTC | CAWSVIGVSYTF
- | TRBJ2-2 | TRBV9 | - | TGTGCCAGCAGCTCACCCCGCGGGATAATCACCGGGGAGCTGTTTTTT | CASSSPRGIITGELFF
TRBD1 | TRBJ2-3 | TRBV7-9 | - | TGTGCCAGCAGCCACAGGGGTTGGCCAGATACGCAGTATTTT | CASSHRGWPDTQYF
- | TRBJ1-6 | TRBV19 | - | TGTGCCAGTAGTCCTGGAGGCCTGGGTGCCCATAATTCACCCCTCCACTTT | CASSPGGLGAHNSPLHF
- | TRBJ2-4 | TRBV6-1 | few | TGTGCCAGCAGTGAAGGCGGTCTAGCCCCGCCGTGGAACATTCAGTACTTC | CASSEGGLAPPWNIQYF